These T cell receptor beta chains were read from a single sample in a study of CD8+ T cells in alopecia areata. Measured with immunoSEQ multiplex PCR; TCRdb has only the in-frame clones, and not every one. The table records roughly 200,000 clones, 50% to 70% of them present only once. Sequencing was performed on CD4+ T cells sorted from blood, taken at week 0. The receptors stem from a human donor with alopecia areata. CDR3s include the opening cysteine and the closing phenylalanine or tryptophan. Fields, in order: D gene, clone size, V gene, J gene, CDR3 protein, CDR3 DNA. D genes are given only for firm matches. Size is omitted from some rows. Given values are once, few, many or a class for expanded clones.

d_call: NA
clone_size: NA
v_call: TRBV20-1
j_call: TRBJ2-5
cdr3_aa: CSARNQETQYF
cdr3_nt: TGCAGTGCTCGGAACCAAGAGACCCAGTACTTC

d_call: NA
clone_size: NA
v_call: TRBV7-3
j_call: TRBJ2-3
cdr3_aa: CASSLKGGWTDTQYF
cdr3_nt: TGTGCCAGCAGCTTAAAAGGGGGGTGGACAGATACGCAGTATTTT

d_call: NA
clone_size: few
v_call: TRBV29-1
j_call: TRBJ2-7
cdr3_aa: CSALNRGDGEQYF
cdr3_nt: TGCAGCGCCCTAAACCGGGGAGATGGCGAGCAGTACTTC

d_call: NA
clone_size: NA
v_call: TRBV11-1
j_call: TRBJ1-6
cdr3_aa: CASSLDGQAPLHF
cdr3_nt: TGTGCCAGCAGCTTAGACGGCCAGGCGCCCCTCCACTTT

d_call: NA
clone_size: NA
v_call: TRBV9
j_call: TRBJ2-7
cdr3_aa: CASGRGDFEQYF
cdr3_nt: TGTGCCAGCGGGCGGGGCGATTTCGAGCAGTACTTC

d_call: TRBD1
clone_size: once
v_call: TRBV7-2
j_call: TRBJ2-7
cdr3_aa: CASSLDRGLGYEQYF
cdr3_nt: TGTGCCAGCAGCTTGGACAGGGGCTTGGGTTACGAGCAGTACTTC

d_call: NA
clone_size: few
v_call: TRBV10-3
j_call: TRBJ2-3
cdr3_aa: CAISESSTDTQYF
cdr3_nt: TGTGCCATCAGTGAGTCCAGCACAGATACGCAGTATTTT

d_call: NA
clone_size: NA
v_call: TRBV2
j_call: TRBJ1-5
cdr3_aa: CASSEVRESGQPQHF
cdr3_nt: TGTGCCAGCAGTGAAGTTCGGGAATCGGGTCAGCCCCAGCATTTT

d_call: NA
clone_size: NA
v_call: TRBV19
j_call: TRBJ1-2
cdr3_aa: CASMDRQYSYGYTF
cdr3_nt: TGTGCCAGTATGGATAGACAGTATTCATATGGCTACACCTTC

d_call: NA
clone_size: once
v_call: TRBV30
j_call: TRBJ1-2
cdr3_aa: CAWTASNYGYTF
cdr3_nt: TGTGCCTGGACGGCCAGTAACTATGGCTACACCTTC

d_call: TRBD1
clone_size: NA
v_call: TRBV29-1
j_call: TRBJ1-2
cdr3_aa: CSAHTGGAGYGYTF
cdr3_nt: TGCAGCGCCCACACAGGGGGCGCTGGATATGGCTACACCTTC

d_call: NA
clone_size: few
v_call: TRBV14
j_call: TRBJ2-7
cdr3_aa: CASSQGGRYEQYF
cdr3_nt: TGTGCCAGCAGCCAGGGGGGCCGCTACGAGCAGTACTTC

d_call: TRBD1
clone_size: NA
v_call: TRBV29-1
j_call: TRBJ2-3
cdr3_aa: CSTGGTLTDTQYF
cdr3_nt: TGCAGCACAGGGGGTACACTCACAGATACGCAGTATTTT

d_call: NA
clone_size: NA
v_call: TRBV12-5
j_call: TRBJ1-4
cdr3_aa: CASGLATGAHEKLFF
cdr3_nt: TGTGCTAGTGGTTTGGCGACAGGAGCTCATGAAAAACTGTTTTTT

d_call: NA
clone_size: NA
v_call: TRBV29-1
j_call: TRBJ2-3
cdr3_aa: CSVEDRVDTQYF
cdr3_nt: TGCAGCGTTGAAGATCGGGTGGATACGCAGTATTTT

d_call: TRBD1
clone_size: NA
v_call: TRBV15
j_call: TRBJ1-2
cdr3_aa: CATSRETGFYGYTF
cdr3_nt: TGTGCCACCAGCAGAGAGACAGGGTTCTATGGCTACACCTTC

d_call: NA
clone_size: few
v_call: TRBV15
j_call: TRBJ1-3
cdr3_aa: CATSSDRPGNTIYF
cdr3_nt: TGTGCCACCAGCAGCGACAGGCCTGGAAACACCATATATTTT

d_call: NA
clone_size: once
v_call: TRBV11-3
j_call: TRBJ2-7
cdr3_aa: CASSPGLKSYEQYF
cdr3_nt: TGTGCCAGCAGCCCGGGACTGAAATCCTACGAGCAGTACTTC

d_call: NA
clone_size: few
v_call: TRBV2
j_call: TRBJ2-5
cdr3_aa: CASRLTSLETQYF
cdr3_nt: TGTGCCAGCCGACTTACTTCTCTGGAGACCCAGTACTTC

d_call: NA
clone_size: NA
v_call: TRBV15
j_call: TRBJ1-6
cdr3_aa: CATSRDLVLSYNSPLHF
cdr3_nt: TGTGCCACCAGCAGAGATTTAGTCCTCTCCTATAATTCACCCCTCCACTTT

d_call: TRBD1
clone_size: NA
v_call: TRBV4-1
j_call: TRBJ1-6
cdr3_aa: CASSQTGFNNSPLHF
cdr3_nt: TGCGCCAGCAGCCAGACAGGGTTCAATAATTCACCCCTCCACTTT

d_call: NA
clone_size: NA
v_call: TRBV4-3
j_call: TRBJ2-1
cdr3_aa: CASSQARIKNEQFF
cdr3_nt: TGCGCCAGCAGCCAAGCCAGGATTAAAAATGAGCAGTTCTTC

d_call: NA
clone_size: NA
v_call: TRBV30
j_call: TRBJ1-2
cdr3_aa: CAWSVTRTEHFYGYTF
cdr3_nt: TGTGCCTGGAGTGTAACTAGGACAGAGCACTTCTATGGCTACACCTTC

d_call: TRBD1
clone_size: NA
v_call: TRBV7-2
j_call: TRBJ2-7
cdr3_aa: CASSLSGQGSREQYF
cdr3_nt: TGTGCCAGCAGCTTATCGGGACAGGGGTCTAGAGAGCAGTACTTC

d_call: NA
clone_size: NA
v_call: TRBV7-2
j_call: TRBJ2-5
cdr3_aa: CASSLGWGQETQYF
cdr3_nt: TGTGCCAGCAGCCTGGGGTGGGGCCAAGAGACCCAGTACTTC

d_call: NA
clone_size: NA
v_call: TRBV2
j_call: TRBJ2-5
cdr3_aa: CASSGSFLQETQYF
cdr3_nt: TGTGCCAGCAGTGGGAGTTTCCTCCAAGAGACCCAGTACTTC

d_call: NA
clone_size: NA
v_call: TRBV18
j_call: TRBJ1-2
cdr3_aa: CASSPAENYGYTF
cdr3_nt: TGTGCCAGCTCACCAGCAGAGAACTATGGCTACACCTTC

d_call: NA
clone_size: NA
v_call: TRBV9
j_call: TRBJ1-6
cdr3_aa: CASSVGGLNSPLHF
cdr3_nt: TGTGCCAGCAGCGTAGGAGGGCTGAATTCACCCCTCCACTTT

d_call: TRBD2
clone_size: NA
v_call: TRBV15
j_call: TRBJ2-3
cdr3_aa: CATSMVRGGIRTDTQYF
cdr3_nt: TGTGCCACCAGCATGGTTCGCGGGGGGATTAGGACAGATACGCAGTATTTT

d_call: NA
clone_size: few
v_call: TRBV5-1
j_call: TRBJ2-1
cdr3_aa: CASSLPFEGARTYNEQFF
cdr3_nt: TGCGCCAGCAGCCTCCCCTTTGAAGGGGCCAGAACCTACAATGAGCAGTTCTTC

d_call: NA
clone_size: NA
v_call: TRBV29-1
j_call: TRBJ1-5
cdr3_aa: CSAQTGSDQPQHF
cdr3_nt: TGCAGCGCCCAAACGGGTTCCGATCAGCCCCAGCATTTT

d_call: NA
clone_size: NA
v_call: TRBV11-2
j_call: TRBJ2-3
cdr3_aa: CASSLGPGDTQYF
cdr3_nt: TGTGCCAGCAGCTTGGGGCCCGGGGATACGCAGTATTTT

d_call: NA
clone_size: NA
v_call: TRBV25-1
j_call: TRBJ1-6
cdr3_aa: CASSEQGFSLHF
cdr3_nt: TGTGCCAGCAGTGAACAGGGCTTCTCCCTCCACTTT

d_call: TRBD1
clone_size: NA
v_call: TRBV30
j_call: TRBJ2-5
cdr3_aa: CAWSVRRTGKETQYF
cdr3_nt: TGTGCCTGGAGTGTCCGTAGGACAGGAAAAGAGACCCAGTACTTC

d_call: NA
clone_size: once
v_call: TRBV11-1
j_call: TRBJ2-1
cdr3_aa: CASSPGGVGNEQFF
cdr3_nt: TGTGCCAGCAGCCCCGGGGGAGTGGGCAATGAGCAGTTCTTC

d_call: TRBD2
clone_size: NA
v_call: TRBV29-1
j_call: TRBJ2-1
cdr3_aa: CSGLTRLAGGAQFF
cdr3_nt: TGCAGCGGCCTCACTCGACTAGCGGGGGGGGCCCAGTTCTTC

d_call: TRBD1
clone_size: NA
v_call: TRBV9
j_call: TRBJ1-2
cdr3_aa: CASREDRGDYGYTF
cdr3_nt: TGTGCCAGCAGGGAAGACAGGGGGGACTATGGCTACACCTTC

d_call: NA
clone_size: NA
v_call: TRBV21-1
j_call: TRBJ1-2
cdr3_aa: CASTQVYRGYGYTF
cdr3_nt: TGTGCCAGCACACAAGTGTACAGGGGCTATGGCTACACCTTC

d_call: NA
clone_size: few
v_call: TRBV29-1
j_call: TRBJ1-2
cdr3_aa: CSVEEQSPTNYGYTF
cdr3_nt: TGCAGCGTTGAAGAGCAGAGTCCTACGAACTATGGCTACACCTTC

d_call: NA
clone_size: NA
v_call: TRBV29-1
j_call: TRBJ2-2
cdr3_aa: CSVAGGQNTGELFF
cdr3_nt: TGCAGCGTTGCGGGCGGACAGAACACCGGGGAGCTGTTTTTT

d_call: TRBD2
clone_size: NA
v_call: TRBV6-1
j_call: TRBJ2-3
cdr3_aa: CASSEVGGLQYF
cdr3_nt: TGTGCCAGCAGTGAAGTGGGGGGACTACAGTATTTT

d_call: NA
clone_size: NA
v_call: TRBV29-1
j_call: TRBJ1-5
cdr3_aa: CSVAFGRGYNQPQHF
cdr3_nt: TGCAGCGTTGCTTTTGGCAGGGGATACAATCAGCCCCAGCATTTT

d_call: NA
clone_size: few
v_call: TRBV4-3
j_call: TRBJ2-7
cdr3_aa: CASSGQFGHHYEQYF
cdr3_nt: TGCGCCAGCAGCGGCCAATTTGGGCACCACTACGAGCAGTACTTC

d_call: TRBD1
clone_size: NA
v_call: TRBV5-1
j_call: TRBJ2-7
cdr3_aa: CASSLGQGIYEHYF
cdr3_nt: TGCGCCAGCAGCTTGGGACAGGGTATATACGAGCATTACTTC

d_call: NA
clone_size: NA
v_call: TRBV30
j_call: TRBJ1-5
cdr3_aa: CAWSVGTHDQPQHF
cdr3_nt: TGTGCCTGGAGTGTCGGGACACATGATCAGCCCCAGCATTTT

d_call: TRBD1
clone_size: few
v_call: TRBV6-1
j_call: TRBJ2-3
cdr3_aa: CASSEDRGQRTDTQYF
cdr3_nt: TGTGCCAGCAGTGAAGACCGGGGACAGCGCACAGATACGCAGTATTTT

d_call: NA
clone_size: NA
v_call: TRBV7-9
j_call: TRBJ2-5
cdr3_aa: CASSRETQYF
cdr3_nt: TGTGCCAGCAGCCGAGAGACCCAGTACTTC

d_call: TRBD1
clone_size: few
v_call: TRBV6-5
j_call: TRBJ1-5
cdr3_aa: CASSRFGTGAQPQHF
cdr3_nt: TGTGCCAGCAGTCGGTTTGGGACAGGCGCTCAGCCCCAGCATTTT

d_call: NA
clone_size: NA
v_call: TRBV19
j_call: TRBJ1-1
cdr3_aa: CASRVYQGRTEAFF
cdr3_nt: TGTGCCAGCCGGGTTTACCAGGGGAGGACTGAAGCTTTCTTT

d_call: TRBD1
clone_size: NA
v_call: TRBV5-1
j_call: TRBJ2-7
cdr3_aa: CASSLGQGFYEQYF
cdr3_nt: TGCGCCAGCAGCTTGGGACAGGGGTTCTACGAGCAGTACTTC

d_call: NA
clone_size: NA
v_call: TRBV27
j_call: TRBJ2-6
cdr3_aa: CASSLGWAGANVLTF
cdr3_nt: TGTGCCAGCAGTCTAGGTTGGGCTGGGGCCAACGTCCTGACTTTC

d_call: NA
clone_size: NA
v_call: TRBV6-5
j_call: TRBJ1-4
cdr3_aa: CASRGSEVEKLFF
cdr3_nt: TGTGCCAGCAGAGGATCGGAGGTTGAAAAACTGTTTTTT

d_call: NA
clone_size: NA
v_call: TRBV5-1
j_call: TRBJ2-1
cdr3_aa: CASAKPGGDEQFF
cdr3_nt: TGCGCCAGCGCCAAGCCGGGGGGCGATGAGCAGTTCTTC

d_call: NA
clone_size: NA
v_call: TRBV5-1
j_call: TRBJ2-7
cdr3_aa: CASSLATGEAYEQYF
cdr3_nt: TGCGCCAGCAGCTTGGCCACAGGGGAGGCCTACGAGCAGTACTTC

d_call: NA
clone_size: few
v_call: TRBV29-1
j_call: TRBJ1-1
cdr3_aa: CSGHRNTEAFF
cdr3_nt: TGCAGCGGACACAGGAACACTGAAGCTTTCTTT